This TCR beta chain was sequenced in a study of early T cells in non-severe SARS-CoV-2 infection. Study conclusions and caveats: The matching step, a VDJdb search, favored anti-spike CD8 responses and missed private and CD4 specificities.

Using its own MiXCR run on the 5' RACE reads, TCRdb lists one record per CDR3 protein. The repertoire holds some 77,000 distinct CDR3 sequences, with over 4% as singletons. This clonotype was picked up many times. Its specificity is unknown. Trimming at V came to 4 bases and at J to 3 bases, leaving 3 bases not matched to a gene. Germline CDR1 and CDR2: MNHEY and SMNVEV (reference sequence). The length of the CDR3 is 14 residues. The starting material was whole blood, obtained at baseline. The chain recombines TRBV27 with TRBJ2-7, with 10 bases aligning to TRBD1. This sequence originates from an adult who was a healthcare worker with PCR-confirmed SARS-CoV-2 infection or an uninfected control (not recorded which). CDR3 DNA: TGTGCCAGCAGTTGGGACAGGGGTCACTACGAGCAGTACTTC. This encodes CASSWDRGHYEQYF.